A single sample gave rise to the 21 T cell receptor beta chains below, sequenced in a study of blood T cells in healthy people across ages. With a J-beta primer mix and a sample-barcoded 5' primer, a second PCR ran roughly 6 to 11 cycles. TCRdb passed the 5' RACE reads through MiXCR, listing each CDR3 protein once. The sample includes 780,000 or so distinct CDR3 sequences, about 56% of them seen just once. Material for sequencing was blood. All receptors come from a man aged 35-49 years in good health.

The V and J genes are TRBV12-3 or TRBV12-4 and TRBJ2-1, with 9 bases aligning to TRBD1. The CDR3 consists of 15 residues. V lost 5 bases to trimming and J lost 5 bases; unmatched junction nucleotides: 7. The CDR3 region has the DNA TGTGCCAGCAGTCCCGGGACAGGGACCCACAATGAGCAGTTCTTC. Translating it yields CASSPGTGTHNEQFF.

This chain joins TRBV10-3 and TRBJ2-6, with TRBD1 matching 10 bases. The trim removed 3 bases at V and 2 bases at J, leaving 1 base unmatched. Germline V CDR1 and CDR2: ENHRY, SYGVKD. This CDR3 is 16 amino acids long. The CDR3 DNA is TGTGCCATCAGTGACGACAGGGGGCCTGGGGCCAACGTCCTGACTTTC. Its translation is CAISDDRGPGANVLTF.

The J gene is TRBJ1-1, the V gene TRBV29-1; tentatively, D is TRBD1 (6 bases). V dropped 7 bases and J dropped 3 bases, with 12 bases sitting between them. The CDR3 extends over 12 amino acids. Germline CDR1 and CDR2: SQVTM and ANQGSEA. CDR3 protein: CSGQRGDTEAFF. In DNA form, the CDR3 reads TGCAGCGGTCAGAGGGGGGACACTGAAGCTTTCTTT.

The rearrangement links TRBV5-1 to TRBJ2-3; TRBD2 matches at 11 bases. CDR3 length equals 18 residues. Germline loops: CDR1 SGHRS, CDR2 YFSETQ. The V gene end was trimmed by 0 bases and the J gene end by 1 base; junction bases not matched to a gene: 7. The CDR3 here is CASSLDASGGFRTDTQYF. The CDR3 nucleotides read TGCGCCAGCAGCTTGGATGCTAGCGGGGGGTTCCGCACAGATACGCAGTATTTT.

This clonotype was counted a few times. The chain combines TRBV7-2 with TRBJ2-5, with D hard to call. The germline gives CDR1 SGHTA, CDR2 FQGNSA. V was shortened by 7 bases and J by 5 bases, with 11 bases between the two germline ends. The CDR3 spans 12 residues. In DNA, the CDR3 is TGTGCCAGCACTCCCCTAGGGGAGACCCAGTACTTC. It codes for CASTPLGETQYF.

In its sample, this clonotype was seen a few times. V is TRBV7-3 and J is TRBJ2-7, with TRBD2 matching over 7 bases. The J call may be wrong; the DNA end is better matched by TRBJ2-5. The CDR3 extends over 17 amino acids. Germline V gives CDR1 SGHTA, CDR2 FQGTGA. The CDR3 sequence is CASSLRFRGVPPETQYF. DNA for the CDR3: TGTGCCAGCAGCTTGAGGTTCCGGGGGGTACCTCCGGAGACCCAGTACTTC.

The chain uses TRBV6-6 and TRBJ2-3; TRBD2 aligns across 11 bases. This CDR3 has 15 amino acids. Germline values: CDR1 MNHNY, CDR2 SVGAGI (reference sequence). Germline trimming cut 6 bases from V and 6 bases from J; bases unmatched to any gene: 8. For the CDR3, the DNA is TGTGCCAGCAGAATGACTAGCGGGGTAAGGGATACGCAGTATTTT. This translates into CASRMTSGVRDTQYF.

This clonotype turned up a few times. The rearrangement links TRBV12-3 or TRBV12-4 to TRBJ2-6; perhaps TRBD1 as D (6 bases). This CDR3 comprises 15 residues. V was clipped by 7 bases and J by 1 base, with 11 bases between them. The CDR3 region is CASNQGISGANVLTF. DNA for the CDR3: TGTGCCAGCAATCAGGGGATTTCTGGGGCCAACGTCCTGACTTTC.

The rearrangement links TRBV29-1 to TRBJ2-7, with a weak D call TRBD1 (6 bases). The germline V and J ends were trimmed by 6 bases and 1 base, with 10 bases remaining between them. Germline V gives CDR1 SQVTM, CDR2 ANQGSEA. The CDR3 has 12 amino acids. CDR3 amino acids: CSVIGQSYEQYF. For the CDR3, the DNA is TGCAGCGTGATCGGACAGTCCTACGAGCAGTACTTC.

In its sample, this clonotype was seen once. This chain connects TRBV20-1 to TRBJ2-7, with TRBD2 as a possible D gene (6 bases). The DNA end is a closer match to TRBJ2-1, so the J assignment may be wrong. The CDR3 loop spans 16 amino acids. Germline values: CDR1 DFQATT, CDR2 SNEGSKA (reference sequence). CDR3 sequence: CSARVQKEGVGAEQFF. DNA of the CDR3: TGCAGTGCTAGAGTCCAGAAGGAGGGAGTCGGAGCGGAGCAGTTCTTC.

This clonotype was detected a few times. The CDR3 here is CASSPTGTGYSEQYF. CDR3 sequence (DNA): TGTGCCAGCAGTCCGACCGGGACAGGGTACTCCGAGCAGTACTTC. The chain has TRBV28 and TRBJ2-5, with 9 bases lining up with TRBD1. The DNA end favors TRBJ2-7, so the J call may be wrong. Germline V gene sequence: CDR1 MDHEN, CDR2 SYDVKM. CDR3 length: 15 amino acids.

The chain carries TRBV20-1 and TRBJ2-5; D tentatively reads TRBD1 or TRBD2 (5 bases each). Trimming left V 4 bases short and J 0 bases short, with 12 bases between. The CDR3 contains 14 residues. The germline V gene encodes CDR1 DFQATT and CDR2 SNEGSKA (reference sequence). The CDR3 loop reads CSAKGPEYQETQYF. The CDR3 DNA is TGCAGTGCTAAGGGACCCGAGTACCAAGAGACCCAGTACTTC.

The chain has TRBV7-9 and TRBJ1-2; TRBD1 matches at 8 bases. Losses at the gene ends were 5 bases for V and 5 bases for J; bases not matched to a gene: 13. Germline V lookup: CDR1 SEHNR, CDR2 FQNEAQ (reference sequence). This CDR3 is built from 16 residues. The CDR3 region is CASSHSQTGAEYGYTF. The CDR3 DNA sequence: TGTGCCAGCAGCCACAGCCAGACAGGGGCCGAATATGGCTACACCTTC.

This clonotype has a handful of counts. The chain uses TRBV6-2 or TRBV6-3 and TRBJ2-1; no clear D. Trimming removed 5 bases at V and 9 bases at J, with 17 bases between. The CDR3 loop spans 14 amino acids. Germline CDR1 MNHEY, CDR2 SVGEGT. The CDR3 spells CASSASLRETEQFF. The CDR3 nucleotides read TGTGCCAGCAGTGCAAGCCTCCGAGAGACTGAGCAGTTCTTC.

The CDR3 protein is CSMGTGGFGTQYF. The DNA of the CDR3 is TGCAGCATGGGGACAGGGGGGTTTGGGACCCAGTACTTC. The V gene is TRBV29-1, the J gene TRBJ2-5; 11 bases match TRBD1. V shed 8 bases and J 7 bases; nucleotides not matched to a gene: 9. CDR1 is SQVTM, CDR2 ANQGSEA, per germline. This CDR3 has 13 residues.

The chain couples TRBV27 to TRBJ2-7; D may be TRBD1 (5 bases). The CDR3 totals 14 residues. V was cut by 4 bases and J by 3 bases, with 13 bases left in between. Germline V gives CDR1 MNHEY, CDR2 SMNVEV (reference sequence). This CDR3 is CASSWQTQGYEQYF. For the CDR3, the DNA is TGTGCCAGCAGTTGGCAGACCCAGGGCTACGAGCAGTACTTC.

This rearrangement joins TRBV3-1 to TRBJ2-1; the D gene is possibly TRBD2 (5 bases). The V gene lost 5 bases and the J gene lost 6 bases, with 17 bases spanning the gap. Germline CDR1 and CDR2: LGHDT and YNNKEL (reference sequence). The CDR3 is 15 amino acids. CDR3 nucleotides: TGTGCCAGCAGCTTCGGGATCGACTTTTCCAATGAGCAGTTCTTC. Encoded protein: CASSFGIDFSNEQFF.

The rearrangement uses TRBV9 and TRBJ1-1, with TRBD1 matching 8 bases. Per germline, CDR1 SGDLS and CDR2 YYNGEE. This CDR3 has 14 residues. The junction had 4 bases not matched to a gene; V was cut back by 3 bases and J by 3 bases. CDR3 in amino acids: CASSGQGLDTEAFF. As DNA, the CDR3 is TGTGCCAGCAGCGGACAGGGGTTGGACACTGAAGCTTTCTTT.

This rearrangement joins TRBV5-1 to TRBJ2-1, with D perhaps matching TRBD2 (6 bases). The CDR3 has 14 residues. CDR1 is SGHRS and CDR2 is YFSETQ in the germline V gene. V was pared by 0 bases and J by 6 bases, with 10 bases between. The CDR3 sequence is CASSLGQGGNEQFF. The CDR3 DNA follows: TGCGCCAGCAGCTTGGGCCAGGGAGGCAATGAGCAGTTCTTC.

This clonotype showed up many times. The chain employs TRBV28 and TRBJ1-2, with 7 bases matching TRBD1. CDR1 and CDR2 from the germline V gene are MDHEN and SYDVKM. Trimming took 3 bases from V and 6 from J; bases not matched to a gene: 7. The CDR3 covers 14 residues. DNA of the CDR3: TGTGCCAGCAGTTTCGTAGGGGGCAAGGATGGCTACACCTTC. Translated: CASSFVGGKDGYTF.

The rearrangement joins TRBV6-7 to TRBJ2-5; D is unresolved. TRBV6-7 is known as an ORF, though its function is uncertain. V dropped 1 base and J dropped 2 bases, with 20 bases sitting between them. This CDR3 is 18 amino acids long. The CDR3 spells CASSYLGTVVQGQETQYF. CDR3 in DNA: TGTGCCAGCAGTTACTTGGGTACCGTTGTTCAAGGGCAAGAGACCCAGTACTTC.